Each of the 29 T cell receptor beta chains below was sequenced from the same sample in a study of Graves' ophthalmopathy and Graves' hyperthyroidism. Investigators amplified TCR beta CDR3 regions from RNA transcripts. HTBI primers were employed in first-round RT-PCR, then a second-round multiplex PCR followed. TCRdb re-derived calls from the multiplex PCR reads in MiXCR, one entry per CDR3 protein. This table holds about 660,000 distinct CDR3 sequences, just over 40% found once. The sequencing input was peripheral blood. The receptor source for this set is an adult man with Graves' ophthalmopathy.

This clonotype came up many times. The rearrangement uses TRBV25-1 and TRBJ1-6, with D hard to call. Germline CDR1 MGHDK, CDR2 SYGVNS. This CDR3 has 11 amino acids. Trimming left V 6 bases short and J 7 bases short, with 4 bases between. The CDR3 coding sequence is TGTGCCAGCAGGGGAAATTCACCCCTCCACTTT. Translation gives CASRGNSPLHF.

This clonotype was counted many times. The J gene is TRBJ1-5, the V gene TRBV2, with TRBD1 as a possible D gene (5 bases). Per germline, CDR1 SNHLY and CDR2 FYNNEI. CDR3 size: 16 residues. Trimming shortened V by 4 bases and J by 1 base, and 14 bases separated the two germline ends. CDR3 sequence: CASSARQLSSNQPQHF. CDR3 DNA: TGTGCCAGCAGTGCGAGACAGCTTTCAAGCAATCAGCCCCAGCATTTT.

In its sample, this clonotype was seen a few times. The CDR3 sequence is CASSLGKKANEKLFF. CDR3 DNA sequence: TGTGCCAGCAGCTTAGGGAAGAAGGCTAATGAAAAACTGTTTTTT. The genes are TRBV7-2 and TRBJ1-4; no firm D call. The germline gives CDR1 SGHTA, CDR2 FQGNSA. Trimming removed 1 base from V and 3 bases from J, with 9 bases in between. The CDR3 spans 15 residues.

The chain recombines TRBV10-3 with TRBJ1-1; a weak D match, TRBD1 (6 bases). Between the trimmed V and J ends, which lost 10 bases and 5 bases, there was a span of 17 bases. Germline-derived CDR1 and CDR2 are ENHRY and SYGVKD. This CDR3 spans 13 amino acids. CDR3 sequence reads: CASMGGRVTEAFF. The CDR3 DNA is TGTGCCAGCATGGGGGGGCGCGTAACTGAAGCTTTCTTT.

About this clonotype itself: This may come from a read error, since a much larger clone is one base off. This rearrangement joins TRBV10-3 to TRBJ1-5, with a possible D match to TRBD1 (5 bases). CDR3 size: 15 residues. CDR1 and CDR2 from the germline V gene are ENHRY and SYGVKD. Trimming cost V 3 bases and J 7 bases, with 16 bases left between them. The CDR3 is CAISESAGLLQPQHF. CDR3 coding DNA: TGTGCCATCAGTGAATCGGCAGGGCTTTTGCAGCCCCAGCATTTT.

This clonotype has ten or more counts. This rearrangement joins TRBV10-2 to TRBJ1-6; D uncertain. From germline, CDR1 is WSHSY and CDR2 SAAADI. There are 16 residues in the CDR3. Trimming cost V 4 bases and J 7 bases, with 17 bases left between them. The chain's CDR3 is CASSAADQGINSPLHF. CDR3 in DNA: TGCGCCAGCAGTGCTGCAGATCAAGGGATAAATTCACCCCTCCACTTT.

The gene calls are TRBV7-3 and TRBJ1-6, with a possible D match to TRBD1 (5 bases). Trimming took 2 bases from V and 6 from J, leaving 11 bases between them. The V gene's germline CDR1 is SGHTA and CDR2 FQGTGA. The CDR3 has 15 amino acids. The CDR3 loop is CASSLVGVFNSPLHF. As DNA, the CDR3 is TGTGCCAGCAGCTTAGTGGGGGTTTTTAATTCACCCCTCCACTTT.

Many counts were recorded for this clonotype. J is TRBJ2-5 and V is TRBV29-1, with D uncertain. V shed 8 bases and J shed 5 bases, with 15 bases lying between them. Per germline, CDR1 SQVTM and CDR2 ANQGSEA. CDR3 size: 12 residues. CDR3 region: CSSNPNSETQYF. DNA for the CDR3: TGCAGCTCAAACCCAAATTCGGAGACCCAGTACTTC. The variable domain in full, completed from reference TRBV29-1 and TRBJ2-5, reads SAVISQKPSRDICQRGTSLTIQCQVDSQVTMMFWYRQQPGQSLTLIATANQGSEATYESGFVIDKFPISRPNLTFSTLTVSNMSPEDSSIYLCSSNPNSETQYFGPGTRLLVL.

In its sample, this clonotype was seen many times. The CDR3 DNA is TGCAGCGCAAGGGTCCGGGACGCCGCCTACGAGCAGTACTTC. This translates into CSARVRDAAYEQYF. This rearrangement joins TRBV29-1 to TRBJ2-7, with D perhaps being TRBD1 or TRBD2 (5 bases each). The CDR3 totals 14 residues. V was shortened by 7 bases and J by 2 bases, with 18 bases between the two germline ends. Germline CDR1 is SQVTM and CDR2 is ANQGSEA.

There are a few counts of this clonotype. The genes are TRBV9 and TRBJ1-6; unclear D gene. In germline, CDR1 is SGDLS, CDR2 YYNGEE. Between the trimmed V and J ends, which lost 7 bases and 0 bases, there was a span of 11 bases. There are 15 residues in the CDR3. The CDR3 here is CASSPQDSYNSPLHF. CDR3 DNA sequence: TGTGCCAGCTCACCTCAGGACTCCTATAATTCACCCCTCCACTTT.

CDR3 bases: TGTGCCAGCAGCGGATGGCCTAGGGGGCAGTACACCGGGGAGCTGTTTTTT. Translating it yields CASSGWPRGQYTGELFF. V gene TRBV10-3 combines with J gene TRBJ2-2; 7 nucleotides match TRBD1. This CDR3 spans 17 amino acids. J was trimmed by 3 bases and V by 10 bases; bases with no gene match: 17. From germline, CDR1 is ENHRY and CDR2 SYGVKD.

This clonotype was recorded many times. CDR3 loop: CSVPGLGDGELFF. In DNA, the CDR3 is TGCAGTGTACCGGGACTGGGGGACGGGGAGCTGTTTTTT. This chain links TRBV20-1 with TRBJ2-2; maybe TRBD2 (6 bases). The CDR3 is made up of 13 amino acids. V gave up 7 bases and J gave up 7 bases, with 16 bases separating them. The germline V gene has CDR1 DFQATT and CDR2 SNEGSKA (reference sequence).

This clonotype has only a few counts. The genes are TRBV6-5 and TRBJ1-1; a weak D match, TRBD1 (6 bases). The CDR3 length is 13 residues. Trimming stripped 3 bases from V and 8 bases from J, with 13 bases between. The germline V gene encodes CDR1 MNHEY and CDR2 SVGAGI. The CDR3 region has the DNA TGTGCCAGCAGTTATAGGTGGCAGGGGGAAGCTTTCTTT. Its translation: CASSYRWQGEAFF.

Many counts were recorded for this clonotype. The rearrangement joins TRBV7-6 to TRBJ2-5; D could derive from TRBD1 or TRBD2 (6 bases each). V shed 0 bases and J shed 2 bases, with 10 bases lying between them. Germline CDR1 and CDR2: SGHVS and FNYEAQ. The CDR3 runs 15 residues. CDR3 in DNA: TGTGCCAGCAGCTTAGCTAGCGGACAGCAAGAGACCCAGTACTTC. As protein: CASSLASGQQETQYF.

The J gene is TRBJ1-6, the V gene TRBV10-3; 7 nucleotides agree with TRBD1. Per germline, CDR1 ENHRY and CDR2 SYGVKD. V lost 6 bases and J lost 5; bases outside the gene matches: 13. This CDR3 spans 17 amino acids. The CDR3 region is CAIRNTQDRTDNSPLHF. DNA of the CDR3: TGTGCCATCAGGAATACACAGGACAGGACAGATAATTCACCCCTCCACTTT.

V gene TRBV2 combines with J gene TRBJ2-7; 8 bases are shared with TRBD1. Germline CDR1 is SNHLY and CDR2 is FYNNEI. The CDR3 runs 13 residues. Losses at the gene ends were 9 bases for V and 0 bases for J; bases not matched to a gene: 4. The CDR3 region is CARGDRSSYEQYF. CDR3 coding DNA: TGTGCCAGAGGGGACAGGAGCTCCTACGAGCAGTACTTC. The whole variable domain, filled in from reference TRBV2 and TRBJ2-7, reads EPEVTQTPSHQVTQMGQEVILRCVPISNHLYFYWYRQILGQKVEFLVSFYNNEISEKSEIFDDQFSVERPDGSNFTLKIRSTKLEDSAMYFCARGDRSSYEQYFGPGTRLTVT.

This clonotype was recorded a few times. The chain carries TRBV20-1 and TRBJ2-2; TRBD2 matches at 8 bases. The CDR3 covers 16 residues. Germline CDR1 reads DFQATT; CDR2 reads SNEGSKA (reference sequence). V shed 3 bases, J shed 7 bases, and the junction held 13 bases outside the gene matches. The CDR3, as DNA: TGCAGTGCTAGGACGTGGCGGGGGGCCATGAGCGGGGAGCTGTTTTTT. This codes for CSARTWRGAMSGELFF.

A few counts support this clonotype. This chain connects TRBV12-3 or TRBV12-4 to TRBJ2-7; perhaps TRBD1 as D (5 bases). Trimming cost V 3 bases and J 6 bases, with 12 bases left between them. CDR3 size: 13 residues. In DNA, the CDR3 is TGTGCCAGCAGTTTTAGGGGATGGTCCGAGCAGTACTTC. As protein: CASSFRGWSEQYF.

To note about this clonotype: This clone may be a read error of a much larger clone one base away. This sequence joins TRBV9 and TRBJ2-2; TRBD1 agrees at 7 bases. CDR3 length: 16 residues. Germline values: CDR1 SGDLS, CDR2 YYNGEE. The V and J ends lost 4 bases and 4 bases, in that order; junction bases with no gene match: 10. The chain's CDR3 is CASSRGQPRSTGELFF. CDR3 nucleotides: TGTGCCAGCAGCCGGGGACAGCCCAGGAGCACCGGGGAGCTGTTTTTT.

This clonotype was detected many times. The chain uses TRBV29-1 and TRBJ1-1, with D tentatively TRBD1 (5 bases). CDR3 size: 14 residues. V lost 6 bases and J lost 8, with 22 bases in between. Germline V gene sequence: CDR1 SQVTM, CDR2 ANQGSEA. The CDR3 protein is CSVRDYKDKREAFF. The CDR3 DNA follows: TGCAGCGTACGGGACTACAAGGACAAACGGGAAGCTTTCTTT. The full variable domain, rest sourced from reference TRBV29-1 and TRBJ1-1, is SAVISQKPSRDICQRGTSLTIQCQVDSQVTMMFWYRQQPGQSLTLIATANQGSEATYESGFVIDKFPISRPNLTFSTLTVSNMSPEDSSIYLCSVRDYKDKREAFFGQGTRLTVV.

Ten or more counts support this clonotype. The chain couples TRBV24-1 to TRBJ2-2; 7 bases agree with TRBD1. V was clipped by 3 bases and J by 5 bases; unmatched bases: 5. The CDR3 extends over 15 amino acids. From germline, CDR1 is KGHDR and CDR2 SFDVKD. The CDR3: CATSDPEQGTGELFF. The CDR3 bases are TGTGCCACCAGTGATCCCGAACAGGGGACCGGGGAGCTGTTTTTT.

The chain employs TRBV7-2 and TRBJ2-7; TRBD2 matches at 9 bases. CDR3 length equals 16 residues. Germline V lookup: CDR1 SGHTA, CDR2 FQGNSA. V lost 11 bases, J lost 7 bases, and 21 bases stayed unmatched. The CDR3 nucleotides are TGTGCCTGGAGAGGGGCTGGACTAGCGCGAAACGGGGAGCAGTACTTC. Residues: CAWRGAGLARNGEQYF.

The rearrangement joins TRBV29-1 to TRBJ2-5, with D perhaps matching TRBD1 or TRBD2 (6 bases each). The CDR3 has 13 amino acids. The V gene lost 8 bases and the J gene lost 5 bases, with 18 bases spanning the gap. The germline V gene encodes CDR1 SQVTM and CDR2 ANQGSEA. The CDR3 region is CSWASGGRETQYF. DNA for the CDR3: TGCAGCTGGGCCTCCGGGGGCCGCGAGACCCAGTACTTC.

This clonotype has at least ten counts. The chain carries TRBV19 and TRBJ1-4; 9 nucleotides match TRBD1. Trimming at V came to 5 bases and at J to 12 bases, leaving 10 bases not matched to a gene. CDR1 is LNHDA and CDR2 is SQIVND in the germline V gene (reference sequence). The CDR3 length is 14 residues. In nucleotides, the CDR3 is TGTGCCAGTAGTGCAACCGGGACAGGGAAAGAACTGTTTTTT. Residues: CASSATGTGKELFF.

This clonotype was observed once. The junction does not match germline at one end; this may be a read error. The chain recombines TRBV6-2 or TRBV6-3 with TRBJ1-1, with 7 bases that match TRBD1. Germline CDR1 reads MNHEY; CDR2 reads SVGEGT. The CDR3 spans 14 residues. CDR3 sequence reads: CAISVGQENTETFF. Written as DNA, the CDR3 is TGTGCCATCAGTGTCGGACAGGAGAACACTGAAACTTTCTTT.

The rearrangement links TRBV4-3 to TRBJ1-2, with D perhaps matching TRBD1 (5 bases). Between the trimmed V and J ends, which lost 1 base and 5 bases, there was a span of 20 bases. The V gene's germline CDR1 is LGHNA and CDR2 YSLEER. The CDR3 totals 17 residues. CDR3 DNA sequence: TGCGCCAGCAGCCAAGGAGCCGGGGCTGTCGAGGGGTATGGCTACACCTTC. This encodes CASSQGAGAVEGYGYTF.

In its sample, this clonotype was seen once. The J gene is TRBJ1-2, the V gene TRBV29-1; 7 bases line up with TRBD1. The CDR3 length is 12 residues. J gave up 6 bases and V 4 bases, and 5 bases lay outside the gene matches. Germline V gene data show CDR1 as SQVTM and CDR2 as ANQGSEA. For the CDR3, the DNA is TGCAGCGTTGGACAGGGAGTCCATGGCTACACCTTC. Translation: CSVGQGVHGYTF.

This clonotype was observed a few times. The V gene is TRBV20-1, the J gene TRBJ1-6, with D uncertain. The CDR3 loop spans 15 amino acids. The ends were cut back, 0 bases at V and 7 bases at J, with 13 bases in the middle. Germline CDR1 and CDR2: DFQATT and SNEGSKA (reference sequence). CDR3 residues: CSARDQETPNSPLHF. CDR3 DNA sequence: TGCAGTGCTAGAGATCAGGAGACACCCAATTCACCCCTCCACTTT.

V is TRBV29-1 and J is TRBJ1-6, with TRBD1 as a possible D gene (6 bases). With 4 bases removed from V and 9 bases from J, the gap between germline ends came to 16 bases. Germline assignment: CDR1 SQVTM and CDR2 ANQGSEA. CDR3 length: 14 amino acids. Written as DNA, the CDR3 is TGCAGCGTTGCTCCAGGGGTGGAGAGTTCACCCCTCCACTTT. Translated, it gives CSVAPGVESSPLHF.